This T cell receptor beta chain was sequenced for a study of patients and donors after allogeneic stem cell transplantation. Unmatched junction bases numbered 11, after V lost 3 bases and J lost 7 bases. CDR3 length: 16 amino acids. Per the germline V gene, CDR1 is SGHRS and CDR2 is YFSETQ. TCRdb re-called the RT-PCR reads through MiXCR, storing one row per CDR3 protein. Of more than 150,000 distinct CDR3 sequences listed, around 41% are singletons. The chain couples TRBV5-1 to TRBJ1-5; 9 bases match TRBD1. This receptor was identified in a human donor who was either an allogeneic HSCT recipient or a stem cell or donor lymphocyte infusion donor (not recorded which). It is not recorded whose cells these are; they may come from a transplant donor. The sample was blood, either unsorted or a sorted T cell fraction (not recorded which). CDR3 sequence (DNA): TGCGCCAGCAGCTCGGGTGCCGGGACAGGGACCCAGCCCCAGCATTTT. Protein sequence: CASSSGAGTGTQPQHF.